This T cell receptor beta chain was observed in a study of blood T cell repertoires in COVID-19. Only in-frame clones appear in the TCRdb table, and some are missing; sequencing was by immunoSEQ multiplex PCR. The sample yields 65,000 to 75,000 clones, around 86% seen once. This receptor was identified in a woman of 80 years or more with active or convalescent COVID-19. The specimen was peripheral blood.

CDR3 residues: CASSLIHAGTYEQYF. CDR3 bases: TGTGCCAGCAGCTTAATTCACGCAGGGACCTACGAGCAGTACTTC. The rearrangement links TRBV7-2 to TRBJ2-7; D may be TRBD1 (5 bases). V was clipped by 2 bases and J by 2 bases, with 13 bases between them. The CDR3 has 15 amino acids. Germline-derived CDR1 and CDR2 are SGHTA and FQGNSA. Drawing the rest from reference TRBV7-2 and TRBJ2-7, the complete variable domain is GAGVSQSPSNKVTEKGKDVELRCDPISGHTALYWYRQSLGQGLEFLIYFQGNSAPDKSGLPSDRFSAERTGGSVSTLTIQRTQQEDSAVYLCASSLIHAGTYEQYFGPGTRLTVT.